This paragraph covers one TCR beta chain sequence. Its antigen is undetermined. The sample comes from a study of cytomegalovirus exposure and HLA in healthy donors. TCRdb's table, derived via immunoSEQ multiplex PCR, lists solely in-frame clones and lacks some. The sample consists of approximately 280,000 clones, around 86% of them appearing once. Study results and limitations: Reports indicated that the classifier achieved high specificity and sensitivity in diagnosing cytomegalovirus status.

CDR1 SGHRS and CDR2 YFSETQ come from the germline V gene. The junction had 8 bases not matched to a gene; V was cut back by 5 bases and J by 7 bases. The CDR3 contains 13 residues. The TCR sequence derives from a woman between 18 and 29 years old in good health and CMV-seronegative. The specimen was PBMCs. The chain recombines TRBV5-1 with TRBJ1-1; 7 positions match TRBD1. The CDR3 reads CASRPPGGNEAFF. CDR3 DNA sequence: TGCGCCAGCAGACCCCCAGGGGGGAATGAAGCTTTCTTT. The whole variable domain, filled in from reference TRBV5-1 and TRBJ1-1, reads KAGVTQTPRYLIKTRGQQVTLSCSPISGHRSVSWYQQTPGQGLQFLFEYFSETQRNKGNFPGRFSGRQFSNSRSEMNVSTLELGDSALYLCASRPPGGNEAFFGQGTRLTVV.